The next 24 T cell receptor beta chains were all read from a single sample in a study of human T cells and chemical hapten exposure. Sample time point: pre-sensitization, week 0. Treatment defined: therapeutic diphenylcyclopropenone sensitization with weekly scalp DPC. Via MiXCR, TCRdb re-called the RACE reads, giving one row per CDR3 protein. Of over 300,000 distinct CDR3 sequences detected, approximately 5% appear once; the ten largest clones hold approximately 2.8%. Sequenced here: whole blood, sampled in connection with sensitization to the hapten diphenylcyclopropenone (DPC). These TCRs come from a woman aged 45-59 years with alopecia areata. Some clones in this sample may be carry-over from other donors' samples.

This clonotype was observed many times. V and J are TRBV27 and TRBJ2-7; 10 bases agree with TRBD1. The CDR3 totals 15 residues. Germline V lookup: CDR1 MNHEY, CDR2 SMNVEV (reference sequence). The ends lost 6 bases at V and 0 bases at J; junction bases unmatched: 5. The CDR3 nucleotides are TGTGCCAGCAGCCTCGACAGGGGGCACTCCTACGAGCAGTACTTC. Translated: CASSLDRGHSYEQYF.

The chain links TRBV18 to TRBJ1-1; D uncertain. Trimming pared 2 bases from V and 4 bases from J, leaving 8 bases between. Per the germline V gene, CDR1 is KGHSH and CDR2 is LQKENI. This CDR3 spans 13 amino acids. For the CDR3, the DNA is TGTGCCAGCTCACCAGGGAGGGCCACTGAAGCTTTCTTT. Its translation: CASSPGRATEAFF. Full variable domain (rest looked up from reference TRBV18 and TRBJ1-1): NAGVMQNPRHLVRRRGQEARLRCSPMKGHSHVYWYRQLPEEGLKFMVYLQKENIIDESGMPKERFSAEFPKEGPSILRIQQVVRGDSAAYFCASSPGRATEAFFGQGTRLTVV.

The genes are TRBV29-1 and TRBJ2-5, with unresolved D. The V end lost 6 bases, the J end lost 2 bases, and 13 bases lay between the germline ends. This CDR3 spans 13 amino acids. The germline V gene encodes CDR1 SQVTM and CDR2 ANQGSEA. This CDR3 reads CSVWVGLQETQYF. The DNA for the CDR3 is TGCAGCGTCTGGGTAGGATTGCAAGAGACCCAGTACTTC.

This clonotype showed up many times. The V gene is TRBV29-1, the J gene TRBJ2-2; D perhaps matches TRBD1 (5 bases). The ends were cut back, 2 bases at V and 2 bases at J, with 12 bases in the middle. In germline, CDR1 is SQVTM, CDR2 ANQGSEA. This CDR3 has 15 amino acids. In DNA form, the CDR3 reads TGCAGCGTTGAACGTGGTAGGGGAAACACCGGGGAGCTGTTTTTT. This sequence encodes CSVERGRGNTGELFF.

This chain joins TRBV2 and TRBJ2-7; TRBD2 matches 9 bases. V shed 5 bases and J 7 bases; nucleotides not matched to a gene: 6. This CDR3 region has 13 residues. The V gene's germline CDR1 is SNHLY and CDR2 FYNNEI. The CDR3 spells CASSLSGGLEQYF. DNA of the CDR3: TGTGCCAGCAGTCTAAGCGGGGGGCTGGAGCAGTACTTC.

This clonotype was counted at least ten times. CDR3 in amino acids: CASSVSGGTDSYEQYF. CDR3 coding DNA: TGTGCCAGCAGCGTATCCGGGGGGACAGACTCCTACGAGCAGTACTTC. The chain carries TRBV9 and TRBJ2-7, with D possibly called TRBD1 or TRBD2 (7 bases each). The CDR3 contains 16 residues. Per germline, CDR1 SGDLS and CDR2 YYNGEE. Trimming shortened V by 1 base and J by 0 bases, and 14 bases separated the two germline ends.

This clonotype was seen repeatedly, ten times or more. The rearrangement links TRBV12-3 or TRBV12-4 to TRBJ2-1; D uncertain. With 3 bases removed from V and 8 bases from J, the gap between germline ends came to 8 bases. The length of the CDR3 is 12 residues. The CDR3, as DNA: TGTGCCAGCAGTTTCGGAGCCGATGAGCAGTTCTTC. Residues: CASSFGADEQFF.

This clonotype was counted between two and nine times. V gene TRBV10-3 combines with J gene TRBJ2-5; D unresolved. CDR3 length: 14 amino acids. Germline assignment: CDR1 ENHRY and CDR2 SYGVKD. Trimming left V 6 bases short and J 5 bases short, with 16 bases between. In DNA, the CDR3 is TGTGCCATCAGACCCCGCGAAAACGGGGAGACCCAGTACTTC. Its protein product is CAIRPRENGETQYF.

A few counts support this clonotype. V usage is TRBV6-5 and J usage is TRBJ1-1; 7 bases fit TRBD1. V lost 6 bases, J lost 0 bases, and 13 bases stayed unmatched. CDR3 length equals 17 residues. Germline CDR1 MNHEY, CDR2 SVGAGI. Here the CDR3 DNA reads TGTGCCAGCAGCCCACCGGGACAGCTTTTTATGAACACTGAAGCTTTCTTT. The encoded protein is CASSPPGQLFMNTEAFF.

This clonotype was counted only a few times. The genes are TRBV6-5 and TRBJ1-3, with D unclear. Between the trimmed V and J ends, which lost 2 bases and 3 bases, there was a span of 5 bases. Germline V lookup: CDR1 MNHEY, CDR2 SVGAGI. This CDR3 is 13 amino acids long. CDR3 DNA: TGTGCCAGCAGTTACCCCCGTGGAAACACCATATATTTT. Translation gives CASSYPRGNTIYF.

The chain links TRBV5-1 to TRBJ1-2, with 7 nucleotides matching TRBD1. From germline, CDR1 is SGHRS and CDR2 YFSETQ. V lost 7 bases and J lost 4; bases outside the gene matches: 13. This CDR3 has 15 amino acids. The CDR3 DNA reads TGCGCCAGCCGGTTTCCTTACAGGGGAGGCTATGGCTACACCTTC. Translated: CASRFPYRGGYGYTF. Supplemented by reference TRBV5-1 and TRBJ1-2, the full variable domain reads KAGVTQTPRYLIKTRGQQVTLSCSPISGHRSVSWYQQTPGQGLQFLFEYFSETQRNKGNFPGRFSGRQFSNSRSEMNVSTLELGDSALYLCASRFPYRGGYGYTFGSGTRLTVV.

This clonotype showed up many times. The CDR3 DNA is TGTGCCAGCAGCTTAGACCAGCGGGAGGGGGCTGAGCAGTTCTTC. Amino acid sequence: CASSLDQREGAEQFF. The chain links TRBV7-2 to TRBJ2-1, with 10 bases identical to TRBD2. In germline, CDR1 is SGHTA, CDR2 FQGNSA. V dropped 1 base and J dropped 9; count of bases not matched to a gene: 6. CDR3 length equals 15 residues.

This chain connects TRBV4-2 to TRBJ2-1; TRBD1 matches 7 bases. The J segment lost 2 bases and the V segment lost 0 bases, leaving 16 bases of the junction unmatched. This CDR3 spans 20 amino acids. Germline V gene data show CDR1 as LGHNA and CDR2 as YNFKEQ. CDR3 sequence: CASSQDSPYLQGNPYNEQFF. CDR3 nucleotide sequence: TGTGCCAGCAGCCAAGATTCCCCCTACTTACAGGGGAATCCCTACAATGAGCAGTTCTTC.

This clonotype showed up many times. The chain carries TRBV28 and TRBJ2-1; TRBD2 matches 8 bases. The germline gives CDR1 MDHEN, CDR2 SYDVKM. V lost 5 bases, J lost 8 bases, and 8 bases stayed unmatched. The CDR3 extends over 14 amino acids. CDR3 protein: CASSPRTSTYEQFF. For the CDR3, the DNA is TGTGCCAGCAGTCCCAGGACTAGCACGTATGAGCAGTTCTTC. The variable domain in full, completed from reference TRBV28 and TRBJ2-1, reads DVKVTQSSRYLVKRTGEKVFLECVQDMDHENMFWYRQDPGLGLRLIYFSYDVKMKEKGDIPEGYSVSREKKERFSLILESASTNQTSMYLCASSPRTSTYEQFFGPGTRLTVL.

In its sample, this clonotype was seen many times. The chain joins TRBV24-1 to TRBJ2-3; D may be TRBD2 (5 bases). Trimming removed 2 bases from V and 2 bases from J, with 10 bases in between. The CDR3 length is 15 residues. The germline V gene has CDR1 KGHDR and CDR2 SFDVKD. In DNA, the CDR3 is TGTGCCACCAGTGATTCGCGACTACTCACAGATACGCAGTATTTT. Its translation is CATSDSRLLTDTQYF.

This clonotype was counted between two and nine times. CDR3 DNA: TGTGCCAGCAGCCCACGGACGCGTGACGAGACCCAGTACTTC. Translating it yields CASSPRTRDETQYF. This sequence joins TRBV5-4 and TRBJ2-5; D gene unclear. The CDR3 is 14 residues long. CDR1 SGHNT and CDR2 YYREEE come from the germline V gene (reference sequence). V was pared by 4 bases and J by 5 bases, with 15 bases between.

The rearrangement uses TRBV5-1 and TRBJ2-7, with unresolved D. The CDR3 is 16 residues long. V dropped 3 bases and J dropped 0 bases, with 16 bases sitting between them. CDR1 is SGHRS and CDR2 is YFSETQ in the germline V gene. The CDR3 reads CASSSSFASGSYEQYF. As DNA, the CDR3 is TGCGCCAGCAGCTCCTCTTTCGCGTCGGGCTCCTACGAGCAGTACTTC.

This clonotype showed up just a few times. The chain couples TRBV7-2 to TRBJ2-3; 7 positions match TRBD2. Germline V lookup: CDR1 SGHTA, CDR2 FQGNSA. The CDR3 totals 17 residues. Trimming at V came to 5 bases and at J to 5 bases, leaving 16 bases not matched to a gene. The chain's CDR3 is CASSPQRETGALDTQYF. Here the CDR3 DNA reads TGTGCCAGCAGCCCTCAGCGGGAAACGGGAGCTTTAGATACGCAGTATTTT.

This clonotype has a count of ten or more. The rearrangement uses TRBV5-6 and TRBJ2-7; D remains ambiguous. Trimming pared 4 bases from V and 0 bases from J, leaving 8 bases between. This CDR3 spans 13 amino acids. Per the germline V gene, CDR1 is SGHDT and CDR2 is YYEEEE. This CDR3 reads CASSQEYSYEQYF. Written as DNA, the CDR3 is TGTGCCAGCAGCCAGGAATACTCCTACGAGCAGTACTTC.

This clonotype appeared many times. The chain is built from TRBV12-3 or TRBV12-4 and TRBJ2-5, with TRBD2 matching 9 bases. V lost 3 bases and J lost 4; bases outside the gene matches: 9. This CDR3 is built from 16 residues. The CDR3 loop reads CASSLGIAGDGETQYF. In DNA form, the CDR3 reads TGTGCCAGCAGTTTGGGTATAGCGGGGGACGGAGAGACCCAGTACTTC.

This clonotype appeared a few times. The genes are TRBV12-3 or TRBV12-4 and TRBJ2-5, with TRBD2 identical over 10 bases. V shed 6 bases and J 5 bases; nucleotides not matched to a gene: 9. This CDR3 spans 15 amino acids. The CDR3 region is CASSPSGGAFETQYF. The CDR3 nucleotides are TGTGCCAGCAGCCCCAGCGGGGGGGCCTTCGAGACCCAGTACTTC.

This clonotype was counted between two and nine times. This sequence joins TRBV27 and TRBJ1-6, with 7 bases aligning to TRBD1. The CDR3 loop spans 15 amino acids. V trimming: 5 bases; J trimming: 4 bases; junction bases outside the gene matches: 5. The germline gives CDR1 MNHEY, CDR2 SMNVEV (reference sequence). The CDR3 is CASSAGTVYNSPLHF. The CDR3 DNA is TGTGCCAGCAGTGCCGGGACAGTATATAATTCACCCCTCCACTTT.

This clonotype has a count of ten or more. The V and J genes are TRBV7-2 and TRBJ2-1; TRBD2 aligns across 7 bases. Trimming removed 5 bases from V and 0 bases from J; junction bases left unmatched: 7. The CDR3 extends over 16 amino acids. Per the germline V gene, CDR1 is SGHTA and CDR2 is FQGNSA. In DNA, the CDR3 is TGTGCCAGCAGCGACACACTAGCGATCTCCTACAATGAGCAGTTCTTC. It yields the protein CASSDTLAISYNEQFF.

At least ten counts were recorded for this clonotype. CDR3 DNA: TGTGCCAGCAGCTTTAGCGGATATAGCACAGATACGCAGTATTTT. This translates into CASSFSGYSTDTQYF. The rearrangement links TRBV11-2 to TRBJ2-3; the D gene is possibly TRBD2 (6 bases). The germline V and J ends were trimmed by 3 bases and 0 bases, with 10 bases remaining between them. The CDR3 has 15 amino acids. Germline CDR1 SGHAT, CDR2 FQNNGV.